This T cell receptor beta chain originates from a study of blood T cells in healthy people across ages. Study observations and caveats: Roughly linear age-related decline in beta diversity appeared, significant by age 40.

This clonotype was observed many times. No antigen is known for it. A J-beta primer mix and a sample-barcoded 5' primer were used in a second PCR of roughly 6 to 12 cycles. TCRdb re-called the 5' RACE reads through MiXCR, storing one row per CDR3 protein. This table holds roughly 1 million distinct CDR3 sequences, approximately 25% found once. These same data were also listed under a study on T cells of mothers and their children. That report notes: Researchers report slightly higher, though non-significant, overlap in related mother-child pairs than in unrelated pairs.

The sequenced material came from blood. The TCR comes from a girl aged 2 to 9 in good health.

The CDR3 DNA follows: TGTGCCAGCAGTTTAGCCCCAGGGTACGAGCAGTACTTC. Amino acid sequence: CASSLAPGYEQYF. V gene TRBV12-3 or TRBV12-4 combines with J gene TRBJ2-7; possibly TRBD1 for D (5 bases). V lost 0 bases to trimming and J lost 4 bases, with 7 bases between them. CDR3 length: 13 amino acids.